The following is a TCR beta chain sequence with its context. Its antigen is unidentified. The junction departs from germline at one end; a sequencing error may be responsible. The CDR3 loop spans 17 amino acids. Germline values: CDR1 DFQATT, CDR2 SNEGSKA (reference sequence). With each sample, at least 5.5 micrograms of total RNA were extracted. This sample stems from a study of blood T cells in healthy people across ages. Study results and caveats: Strong correlation linked observed beta diversity and percent naive T cells. It was not known whether donors were CMV positive (a possible confounder of expanded clonotype changes). Fewer expanded clones and more diversity marked long-lived versus aged donors.

Through a sample-barcoded 5' primer and a J-beta primer mix, a second PCR was run for roughly 7 to 11 cycles. MiXCR was run by TCRdb on the 5' RACE reads, yielding one entry per CDR3 protein. The sample shows a few hundred thousand distinct CDR3 sequences, around 29% of them seen only once. Sample: blood. The chain couples TRBV20-1 to TRBJ2-5, with 10 nucleotides matching TRBD1. The sequence came from an older woman in good health. The CDR3 reads CSARDPAGTGEQETQCF. The CDR3, as DNA: TGCAGTGCTAGAGATCCTGCCGGGACAGGGGAACAAGAGACCCAGTGCTTC.